The 28 T cell receptor beta chains below all came from one sample that was sequenced in a study of cytomegalovirus exposure and HLA in healthy donors. Primers: 60 Vbeta forward and 13 Jbeta reverse. Clones were read by immunoSEQ multiplex PCR, and TCRdb kept only the in-frame ones, dropping some. The data hold approximately 170,000 clones, with 60% to 80% observed a single time. Sequenced: PBMCs. Source of these receptors: a female donor in good health and CMV-seronegative.

This clone was seen more than once but under ten times. J is TRBJ2-3 and V is TRBV28; the match to TRBD2 covers 7 bases. The V and J ends lost 5 bases and 0 bases, in that order; junction bases with no gene match: 5. There are 15 residues in the CDR3. Per germline, CDR1 MDHEN and CDR2 SYDVKM. CDR3 sequence reads: CASSADSGSTDTQYF. CDR3 sequence (DNA): TGTGCCAGCAGTGCGGATAGCGGGAGCACAGATACGCAGTATTTT.

The gene calls are TRBV5-1 and TRBJ2-3, with D perhaps matching TRBD1 (5 bases). The CDR3 has 14 amino acids. Germline V gives CDR1 SGHRS, CDR2 YFSETQ. V lost 0 bases and J 5 bases, leaving 10 bases between the germline ends. The CDR3 sequence is CASSLGQFQDTQYF. CDR3 nucleotide sequence: TGCGCCAGCAGCTTGGGACAGTTTCAAGATACGCAGTATTTT.

This clone appeared a single time. This sample also contains other DNA sequences that code for the same CDR3. The CDR3 reads CASSLDPTGAYEQYF. CDR3 nucleotide sequence: TGTGCCAGCAGCTTAGATCCCACTGGAGCCTACGAGCAGTACTTC. This chain links TRBV11-2 with TRBJ2-7; D call uncertain. The CDR3 is made up of 15 amino acids. Trimming took 0 bases from V and 2 from J, leaving 11 bases between them. CDR1 and CDR2 (germline): SGHAT, FQNNGV. The full variable domain, in which reference TRBV11-2 and TRBJ2-7 provide the parts outside the CDR3, is EAGVAQSPRYKIIEKRQSVAFWCNPISGHATLYWYQQILGQGPKLLIQFQNNGVVDDSQLPKDRFSAERLKGVDSTLKIQPAKLEDSAVYLCASSLDPTGAYEQYFGPGTRLTVT.

The chain combines TRBV28 with TRBJ2-5, with 11 bases that match TRBD2. Matching the DNA end better, TRBJ2-7 makes the J call doubtful. The CDR3 has 15 amino acids. Per germline, CDR1 MDHEN and CDR2 SYDVKM. Written as DNA, the CDR3 is TGTGCCAGCACCCTGATGACTAGCGGGGTCTACGAGCAGTACTTC. Protein sequence: CASTLMTSGVYEQYF.

The V gene is TRBV7-6, the J gene TRBJ1-6; 7 bases line up with TRBD1. Germline loops: CDR1 SGHVS, CDR2 FNYEAQ. The CDR3 spans 15 residues. J lost 4 bases, V lost 1 base, and 1 base had no gene match. The CDR3 loop reads CASSLGTGYNSPLHF. CDR3 DNA sequence: TGTGCCAGCAGCTTAGGGACAGGATATAATTCACCCCTCCACTTT.

In the case of this clone: At one end the junction does not follow the germline gene, possibly because of a read error. The rearrangement links TRBV7-9 to TRBJ1-4; D not resolved. The CDR3 has 15 amino acids. Germline V gene lookup returns CDR1 SEHNR and CDR2 FQNEAQ (reference sequence). The CDR3 reads CSSSLVRATNEKLFF. Written as DNA, the CDR3 is TGTTCCAGCAGCTTAGTTCGAGCAACTAATGAAAAACTGTTTTTT.

This clone was detected only once. The V call is TRBV28, the J call TRBJ1-2; no definite D call. V lost 9 bases and J lost 2, with 10 bases in between. Germline V gene data show CDR1 as MDHEN and CDR2 as SYDVKM. The CDR3 totals 12 residues. The chain's CDR3 is CASLSWNYGYTF. CDR3 nucleotides: TGTGCCAGTCTATCATGGAACTATGGCTACACCTTC.

The chain couples TRBV9 to TRBJ2-1; the match to TRBD2 covers 8 bases. This CDR3 has 15 amino acids. Germline loops: CDR1 SGDLS, CDR2 YYNGEE. V shed 0 bases, J shed 3 bases, and the junction held 2 bases outside the gene matches. Here the CDR3 DNA reads TGTGCCAGCAGCGTAGATAGCGGGAACTACAATGAGCAGTTCTTC. Translated, it gives CASSVDSGNYNEQFF. The full variable domain, completed using reference TRBV9 and TRBJ2-1, is DSGVTQTPKHLITATGQRVTLRCSPRSGDLSVYWYQQSLDQGLQFLIQYYNGEERAKGNILERFSAQQFPDLHSELNLSSLELGDSALYFCASSVDSGNYNEQFFGPGTRLTVL.

This chain connects TRBV11-3 to TRBJ2-1, with TRBD2 matching 7 bases. This CDR3 comprises 15 residues. Germline V gene lookup returns CDR1 SGHNT and CDR2 YENEEA. V was clipped by 3 bases and J by 2 bases; unmatched bases: 4. The CDR3 protein is CASSLGGSPYNEQFF. CDR3 coding DNA: TGTGCCAGCAGCTTGGGCGGGAGTCCCTACAATGAGCAGTTCTTC. Full variable domain (rest looked up from reference TRBV11-3 and TRBJ2-1): EAGVVQSPRYKIIEKKQPVAFWCNPISGHNTLYWYLQNLGQGPELLIRYENEEAVDDSQLPKDRFSAERLKGVDSTLKIQPAELGDSAVYLCASSLGGSPYNEQFFGPGTRLTVL.

V and J are TRBV4-3 and TRBJ2-7, with 7 bases that match TRBD1. CDR3 length: 15 amino acids. Trimming at V came to 1 base and at J to 2 bases, leaving 5 bases not matched to a gene. Germline CDR1 LGHNA, CDR2 YSLEER. CDR3 sequence reads: CASSQGQGEAYEQYF. Here the CDR3 DNA reads TGCGCCAGCAGCCAAGGCCAGGGGGAAGCCTACGAGCAGTACTTC.

The chain combines TRBV4-3 with TRBJ1-2, with TRBD1 matching 11 bases. The CDR3 consists of 15 residues. Unmatched junction bases numbered 8, after V lost 6 bases and J lost 5 bases. The germline V gene encodes CDR1 LGHNA and CDR2 YSLEER. The CDR3 DNA reads TGCGCCAGCAGGGACAGGGGGCGGTATGGATATGGCTACACCTTC. Amino acid sequence: CASRDRGRYGYGYTF.

The chain couples TRBV10-1 to TRBJ2-5, with TRBD2 as a possible D gene (5 bases). Germline loops: CDR1 WNHNN, CDR2 SYGVQD (reference sequence). V was cut by 4 bases and J by 1 base, with 13 bases left in between. The CDR3 extends over 15 amino acids. The CDR3 protein is CASSVGEAPQETQYF. The CDR3 DNA follows: TGCGCCAGCAGTGTCGGGGAAGCGCCCCAAGAGACCCAGTACTTC.

This chain uses TRBV6-6 with TRBJ2-3; 9 positions agree with TRBD2. The CDR3 totals 15 residues. Germline trimming cut 6 bases from V and 0 bases from J; bases unmatched to any gene: 4. Germline CDR1 MNHNY, CDR2 SVGAGI (reference sequence). The CDR3 spells CASRRRGGSTDTQYF. CDR3 DNA sequence: TGTGCCAGCAGACGGCGGGGGGGGAGCACAGATACGCAGTATTTT.

A note on this clone: The identical CDR3 is also encoded by other nucleotide sequences in the sample. V is TRBV18 and J is TRBJ2-5, with D uncertain. Germline CDR1 and CDR2: KGHSH and LQKENI. V gave up 0 bases and J gave up 3 bases, with 5 bases separating them. The CDR3 totals 13 residues. The CDR3: CASSPPAEETQYF. The CDR3 nucleotides read TGTGCCAGCTCACCACCGGCTGAAGAGACCCAGTACTTC.

The genes are TRBV4-3 and TRBJ1-1; 7 bases align to TRBD1. Germline CDR1 reads LGHNA; CDR2 reads YSLEER. Trimming at V came to 4 bases and at J to 6 bases, leaving 8 bases not matched to a gene. This CDR3 spans 14 amino acids. As DNA, the CDR3 is TGCGCCAGCAGCCGATACGGACAGGTGTCTGAAGCTTTCTTT. Residues: CASSRYGQVSEAFF.

The V gene is TRBV4-3, the J gene TRBJ2-2; 8 bases are a match to TRBD2. V lost 1 base to trimming and J lost 5 bases; unmatched junction nucleotides: 12. Germline V gene lookup returns CDR1 LGHNA and CDR2 YSLEER. The length of the CDR3 is 18 residues. CDR3 DNA sequence: TGCGCCAGCAGCCAAGTACCGGGACGGGGGGGATTGACCGGGGAGCTGTTTTTT. Protein: CASSQVPGRGGLTGELFF.

The chain couples TRBV5-1 to TRBJ1-4, with 12 bases fitting TRBD1. V lost 4 bases, J lost 11 bases, and 9 bases stayed unmatched. The V gene's germline CDR1 is SGHRS and CDR2 YFSETQ. The CDR3 loop spans 15 amino acids. CDR3 DNA: TGCGCCAGCAGCACCACCGGGACAGGGGGCTATAAACTGTTTTTT. Its translation: CASSTTGTGGYKLFF.

The CDR3 nucleotides are TGTGCCAGCCTCGCCGGGGCGGGGAATTCACCCCTCCACTTT. Residues: CASLAGAGNSPLHF. The gene calls are TRBV27 and TRBJ1-6, with D perhaps TRBD1 (5 bases). The germline V gene has CDR1 MNHEY and CDR2 SMNVEV (reference sequence). The CDR3 contains 14 residues. V lost 8 bases and J lost 7, with 15 bases in between.

This clone appeared a few times. V is TRBV7-3 and J is TRBJ2-2; the match to TRBD2 covers 11 bases. Trimming at V came to 5 bases and at J to 6 bases, leaving 5 bases not matched to a gene. Looked up from germline, CDR1 is SGHTA and CDR2 is FQGTGA. The CDR3 is 15 amino acids. CDR3 sequence: CASSPGTSGAGELFF. DNA of the CDR3: TGTGCCAGCAGCCCTGGGACTAGCGGCGCCGGGGAGCTGTTTTTT.

This clone was seen a few times. The chain combines TRBV5-1 with TRBJ2-5; possibly TRBD2 for D (5 bases). Trimming took 4 bases from V and 5 from J, leaving 12 bases between them. CDR3 length: 13 amino acids. Germline loops: CDR1 SGHRS, CDR2 YFSETQ. DNA for the CDR3: TGCGCCAGCAGCGCGGGCCCTGGCGAGACCCAGTACTTC. Amino acids: CASSAGPGETQYF.

This chain uses TRBV6-1 with TRBJ2-3; 10 bases match TRBD1. V shed 3 bases, J shed 6 bases, and the junction held 6 bases outside the gene matches. This CDR3 comprises 15 residues. Per the germline V gene, CDR1 is MNHNS and CDR2 is SASEGT. As DNA, the CDR3 is TGTGCCAGCAGTGATGGACAGGGGGTGGTCGATACGCAGTATTTT. Translation gives CASSDGQGVVDTQYF.

Concerning this clone: This CDR3 is also generated by other DNA sequences in the sample. V gene TRBV5-1 combines with J gene TRBJ2-7, with D uncertain. The CDR3 runs 12 residues. Trimming removed 1 base at V and 4 bases at J, with 6 bases between. Germline assignment: CDR1 SGHRS and CDR2 YFSETQ. The CDR3 bases are TGCGCCAGCAGCTTGTCAGAATACGAGCAGTACTTC. Translated: CASSLSEYEQYF.

This chain joins TRBV4-3 and TRBJ2-2; the match to TRBD2 covers 9 bases. This CDR3 is 17 amino acids long. The germline V gene has CDR1 LGHNA and CDR2 YSLEER. With V trimmed by 5 bases and J by 5 bases, 12 bases remained unmatched. CDR3 amino acids: CASSGNVGGGGTGELFF. The CDR3 bases are TGCGCCAGCAGCGGAAATGTAGGCGGGGGGGGGACCGGGGAGCTGTTTTTT.

The gene calls are TRBV18 and TRBJ1-2; TRBD1 agrees at 9 bases. There are 13 residues in the CDR3. Germline V gives CDR1 KGHSH, CDR2 LQKENI. V gave up 1 base and J gave up 8 bases; unmatched junction bases: 2. The DNA of the CDR3 is TGTGCCAGCTCACCACGGGACAGGGACGGCTACACCTTC. Amino acids: CASSPRDRDGYTF.

J is TRBJ1-3 and V is TRBV4-1; D is unclear. The V gene's germline CDR1 is MGHRA and CDR2 YSYEKL. The germline V and J ends were trimmed by 4 bases and 0 bases, with 7 bases remaining between them. The CDR3 spans 14 residues. DNA for the CDR3: TGCGCCAGCAGCCCGCTCAGCTCTGGAAACACCATATATTTT. Protein sequence: CASSPLSSGNTIYF.

This chain connects TRBV5-1 to TRBJ2-1; maybe TRBD2 (6 bases). The CDR3 is 15 residues long. Trimming cost V 4 bases and J 1 base, with 12 bases left between them. Germline CDR1 SGHRS, CDR2 YFSETQ. The CDR3: CASSASSVSYNEQFF. The CDR3 DNA follows: TGCGCCAGCAGCGCCTCTAGCGTATCCTACAATGAGCAGTTCTTC.

A single count supports this clone. CDR3 in amino acids: CASSLGGEQFF. CDR3 coding DNA: TGTGCCAGCAGCTTAGGGGGCGAGCAGTTCTTC. The V call is TRBV5-6, the J call TRBJ2-1, with 7 bases lining up with TRBD1. The trim removed 2 bases at V and 10 bases at J, leaving 0 bases unmatched. The CDR3 runs to 11 residues. In germline, CDR1 is SGHDT, CDR2 YYEEEE.

This clone was counted a single time. This chain uses TRBV27 with TRBJ1-5; D remains unclear. Germline CDR1 MNHEY, CDR2 SMNVEV (reference sequence). This CDR3 has 14 amino acids. Trimming removed 4 bases at V and 3 bases at J, with 10 bases between. The DNA of the CDR3 is TGTGCCAGCAGTTCTGCGGGAACCAATCAGCCCCAGCATTTT. It is translated as CASSSAGTNQPQHF.